A single sample gave rise to the 16 T cell receptor beta chains below, sequenced in a study of blood T cell repertoires in COVID-19. Produced via immunoSEQ multiplex PCR; TCRdb's table is partial and in-frame only. The sample consists of 95,000 to 120,000 clones, 80% to 90% of them appearing once. The sample consisted of peripheral blood. All receptors come from a woman aged 45-59 years with acute or convalescent COVID-19.

The V call is TRBV20-1, the J call TRBJ1-5; 7 bases fit TRBD1. The V gene end was trimmed by 3 bases and the J gene end by 1 base; junction bases not matched to a gene: 6. CDR1 is DFQATT, CDR2 SNEGSKA, per germline (reference sequence). This CDR3 is built from 15 residues. CDR3: CSASKGASSNQPQHF. The CDR3 DNA sequence: TGCAGTGCTAGTAAGGGGGCCAGCAGCAATCAGCCCCAGCATTTT.

This chain connects TRBV15 to TRBJ2-3; the D gene is possibly TRBD2 (6 bases). V shed 1 base and J shed 4 bases, with 9 bases lying between them. The CDR3 length is 14 residues. Germline V CDR1 and CDR2: LNHNV, YYDKDF (reference sequence). In DNA form, the CDR3 reads TGTGCCACCAGCAGAGGGGACTCGGCAGATACGCAGTATTTT. It translates to CATSRGDSADTQYF.

V usage is TRBV6-2 or TRBV6-3 and J usage is TRBJ2-7; D perhaps matches TRBD1 (6 bases). Trimming removed 2 bases from V and 13 bases from J, with 12 bases in between. The CDR3 consists of 11 residues. Germline V gene lookup returns CDR1 MNHEY and CDR2 SVGEGT. The CDR3, as DNA: TGTGCCAGCAGTTACGGGGGCAGGCCCTACTTC. As protein: CASSYGGRPYF.

This rearrangement joins TRBV29-1 to TRBJ1-3; the D is unclear. CDR3 length: 12 residues. Trimming shortened V by 4 bases and J by 8 bases, and 12 bases separated the two germline ends. Germline loops: CDR1 SQVTM, CDR2 ANQGSEA. CDR3 coding DNA: TGCAGCGTTGTCCAGTACGGAGACACCATATATTTT. This codes for CSVVQYGDTIYF.

The gene calls are TRBV18 and TRBJ2-3, with 10 positions matching TRBD1. The germline gives CDR1 KGHSH, CDR2 LQKENI. The CDR3 loop spans 18 amino acids. Trimming removed 3 bases from V and 4 bases from J; junction bases left unmatched: 13. The chain's CDR3 is CASSPAIIRDRGADTQYF. As DNA, the CDR3 is TGTGCCAGCTCACCCGCCATAATCCGGGACAGGGGTGCAGATACGCAGTATTTT.

The rearrangement joins TRBV15 to TRBJ1-2; 7 bases are shared with TRBD1. Germline CDR1 LNHNV, CDR2 YYDKDF (reference sequence). V trimming: 3 bases; J trimming: 4 bases; junction bases outside the gene matches: 5. This CDR3 spans 14 amino acids. The CDR3 loop reads CATSSGAGGYGYTF. CDR3 in DNA: TGTGCCACCAGCAGTGGGGCAGGGGGCTATGGCTACACCTTC.

The DNA for the CDR3 is TGTGCCAGCAGCCGAGGGAGCTACACCTTC. Translated, it gives CASSRGSYTF. The V and J genes are TRBV7-9 and TRBJ1-2, with D hard to call. The V gene lost 5 bases and the J gene lost 9 bases, with 7 bases spanning the gap. Germline assignment: CDR1 SEHNR and CDR2 FQNEAQ (reference sequence). This CDR3 has 10 amino acids.

The chain has TRBV28 and TRBJ1-2; D is unresolved. The CDR3 covers 13 residues. From germline, CDR1 is MDHEN and CDR2 SYDVKM. CDR3 in DNA: TGTGCAACGTGGCAGGCACCTAACTATGGCTACACCTTC. Translated: CATWQAPNYGYTF.

V and J are TRBV28 and TRBJ2-1, with 8 bases lining up with TRBD2. The trim removed 6 bases at V and 10 bases at J, leaving 11 bases unmatched. CDR1 and CDR2 (germline): MDHEN, SYDVKM. The CDR3 covers 14 residues. The CDR3 DNA sequence: TGTGCCAGCAGAATCCCGGGACTAGTAGGCGAGCAGTTCTTC. It is translated as CASRIPGLVGEQFF. The complete variable domain, with remaining parts taken from reference TRBV28 and TRBJ2-1, reads DVKVTQSSRYLVKRTGEKVFLECVQDMDHENMFWYRQDPGLGLRLIYFSYDVKMKEKGDIPEGYSVSREKKERFSLILESASTNQTSMYLCASRIPGLVGEQFFGPGTRLTVL.

This clone is a singleton in its sample. The V call is TRBV7-3, the J call TRBJ2-2; D is ambiguous. The ends were cut back, 4 bases at V and 6 bases at J, with 15 bases in the middle. The V gene's germline CDR1 is SGHTA and CDR2 FQGTGA. The CDR3 runs to 15 residues. The CDR3 here is CASSSRFVQAGELFF. CDR3 DNA sequence: TGTGCCAGCAGCTCCCGTTTCGTGCAGGCCGGGGAGCTGTTTTTT.

The chain recombines TRBV19 with TRBJ2-3; TRBD2 matches 7 bases. The CDR3 runs 15 residues. The V and J ends lost 6 bases and 1 base, in that order; junction bases with no gene match: 7. In germline, CDR1 is LNHDA, CDR2 SQIVND (reference sequence). CDR3 sequence reads: CASSAGLAGTDTQYF. Here the CDR3 DNA reads TGTGCCAGTAGCGCGGGGCTAGCGGGCACAGATACGCAGTATTTT. Filled out from reference TRBV19 and TRBJ2-3, the complete variable domain reads DGGITQSPKYLFRKEGQNVTLSCEQNLNHDAMYWYRQDPGQGLRLIYYSQIVNDFQKGDIAEGYSVSREKKESFPLTVTSAQKNPTAFYLCASSAGLAGTDTQYFGPGTRLTVL.

The CDR3 loop is CASFLYSEANTGELFF. Here the CDR3 DNA reads TGTGCCAGCTTTCTTTACTCCGAAGCGAACACCGGGGAGCTGTTTTTT. V and J are TRBV18 and TRBJ2-2; D not resolved. V was trimmed by 7 bases and J by 0 bases, leaving 15 bases between them. The CDR3 has 16 residues. Germline V gene sequence: CDR1 KGHSH, CDR2 LQKENI.

The rearrangement links TRBV6-2 or TRBV6-3 to TRBJ1-1; 8 bases are shared with TRBD1. The CDR3 has 18 amino acids. The germline CDR1 and CDR2 sequences are MNHEY and SVGEGT. V was pared by 0 bases and J by 1 base, with 10 bases of the junction left unmatched. CDR3 protein: CASSYSLPRTGRNTEAFF. CDR3 DNA sequence: TGTGCCAGCAGTTACTCTTTACCGAGGACAGGGCGGAACACTGAAGCTTTCTTT.

The genes are TRBV21-1 and TRBJ1-5; TRBD1 is taken as the D call from the table, unchecked against the DNA. TRBV21-1 corresponds to a pseudogene. The CDR3 runs to 15 residues. CDR3 in amino acids: CASSKQGHPNQPQHF. Here the CDR3 DNA reads TGTGCCAGCAGCAAGCAGGGACACCCCAATCAGCCCCAGCATTTT.

This chain connects TRBV6-2 or TRBV6-3 to TRBJ2-2; 7 positions agree with TRBD2. After removal of 6 bases from V and 6 bases from J, the junction contained 7 bases not matched to a gene. Per germline, CDR1 MNHEY and CDR2 SVGEGT. CDR3 size: 14 residues. The CDR3 sequence is CASSPRREPGELFF. The CDR3 nucleotides are TGTGCCAGCAGCCCACGGCGGGAGCCCGGGGAGCTGTTTTTT.

J is TRBJ2-7 and V is TRBV18, with D possibly TRBD1 on 6 matching bases. The germline CDR1 and CDR2 sequences are KGHSH and LQKENI. The CDR3 sequence is 14 residues long. The germline V and J ends were trimmed by 3 bases and 6 bases, with 15 bases remaining between them. The CDR3, as DNA: TGTGCCAGCTCACCGGGCCGGAGAGGGGGCGAGCAGTACTTC. Its translation: CASSPGRRGGEQYF.